One and the same sample provided the 3 T cell receptor beta chains below, sequenced in a study of blood T cell repertoires in COVID-19. Assay: immunoSEQ multiplex PCR; the TCRdb copy retains only in-frame clones and omits some. The sample lists over 300,000 clones, 85% to 90% occurring once. The sample consisted of PBMCs or T cells enriched from blood (not recorded which). The receptors were gathered from a woman in her thirties with acute COVID-19.

This clone was found once. The chain employs TRBV5-1 and TRBJ2-7, with 9 bases fitting TRBD1. This CDR3 is 16 amino acids long. In germline, CDR1 is SGHRS, CDR2 YFSETQ. Losses at the gene ends were 0 bases for V and 6 bases for J; bases not matched to a gene: 10. CDR3 amino acids: CASSLDLGTGTSEQYF. CDR3 coding DNA: TGCGCCAGCAGCTTGGACTTAGGGACAGGGACCTCCGAGCAGTACTTC.

The rearrangement joins TRBV7-9 to TRBJ2-1; no definite D call. The CDR3 contains 13 residues. The V and J ends lost 5 bases and 6 bases respectively, with 11 bases between them. CDR1 is SEHNR and CDR2 is FQNEAQ in the germline V gene (reference sequence). The CDR3 DNA sequence: TGTGCCAGCAGCACGAGGCTCGGCAATGAGCAGTTCTTC. Protein product: CASSTRLGNEQFF.

V is TRBV5-6 and J is TRBJ1-3; 9 bases are shared with TRBD1. Trimming at V came to 4 bases and at J to 4 bases, leaving 9 bases not matched to a gene. The length of the CDR3 is 16 residues. The V gene's germline CDR1 is SGHDT and CDR2 YYEEEE. The CDR3 spells CASSPTGGISGNTIYF. CDR3 bases: TGTGCCAGCAGCCCAACAGGGGGCATCTCCGGAAACACCATATATTTT.